The next 8 T cell receptor beta chains were all read from a single sample in a study of response to subunit inactivated influenza vaccine. TCRdb redid the calling of the RT-PCR reads with MiXCR, one entry per CDR3 protein. This table has 560,000 or so distinct CDR3 sequences, 7.5% to 8.5% appearing once. The sequencing here drew on PBMCs from blood, taken 23 to 25 months after vaccination. These receptors all come from a man between 50 and 69 years old who received an inactivated influenza vaccine.

The gene calls are TRBV5-4 and TRBJ2-1; the match to TRBD1 covers 8 bases. The CDR3 totals 17 residues. The trim removed 4 bases at V and 3 bases at J, leaving 12 bases unmatched. CDR1 and CDR2 (germline): SGHNT, YYREEE (reference sequence). The CDR3 region has the DNA TGTGCCAGCAGCCCGGGAAACCGGGACAGGTTCTACAATGAGCAGTTCTTC. Encoded protein: CASSPGNRDRFYNEQFF.

This clonotype was counted only a few times. The V gene is TRBV7-6, the J gene TRBJ1-1; 7 positions agree with TRBD1. With V trimmed by 0 bases and J by 5 bases, 6 bases remained unmatched. The length of the CDR3 is 15 residues. Per germline, CDR1 SGHVS and CDR2 FNYEAQ. The CDR3 reads CASSLASAGGTEAFF. The CDR3 DNA is TGTGCCAGCAGCTTAGCGTCCGCAGGGGGAACTGAAGCTTTCTTT.

This clonotype occurred a few times. CDR3 nucleotides: TGTGCCAGCCGGGGGCTAGCGGCTAGTGAGCAGTTCTTC. As protein: CASRGLAASEQFF. The chain employs TRBV2 and TRBJ2-1; the D gene is possibly TRBD2 (7 bases). The V end was cut by 8 bases, the J end by 9 bases, with 17 bases between. The CDR3 consists of 13 residues. Germline V gives CDR1 SNHLY, CDR2 FYNNEI.

This clonotype came up a few times. The germline gene is not matched at one end of the junction; a read error may be the cause. The rearrangement links TRBV4-3 to TRBJ2-4; no definite D call. The CDR3 sequence is 13 residues long. Germline CDR1 is LGHNA and CDR2 is YSLEER. CDR3 nucleotides: TGCGCCAGCAGCCAAGATTCGCGCCGGTCGCGGCACTTC. Translation: CASSQDSRRSRHF.

This clonotype came up a few times. A read error may account for a junction end that differs from germline. The CDR3: CGASGGWDTQYF. The CDR3 DNA reads as TGCGGTGCTTCGGGAGGGTGGGATACGCAGTATTTT. The chain joins TRBV20-1 to TRBJ2-3; 8 bases match TRBD2. Germline CDR1 reads DFQATT; CDR2 reads SNEGSKA (reference sequence). The CDR3 spans 12 residues.

There are many counts of this clonotype. The chain couples TRBV30 to TRBJ2-7; no definite D call. Looked up from germline, CDR1 is GTSNPN and CDR2 is SVGIG (reference sequence). Between the trimmed V and J ends, which lost 0 bases and 6 bases, there was a span of 15 bases. The CDR3 extends over 14 amino acids. CDR3 sequence reads: CAWSVRGQSVEQYF. In DNA form, the CDR3 reads TGTGCCTGGAGTGTACGTGGGCAGTCGGTCGAGCAGTACTTC.

The V call is TRBV7-2, the J call TRBJ2-7, with 7 bases fitting TRBD1. J gave up 4 bases and V 4 bases, and 10 bases lay outside the gene matches. The CDR3 is 15 amino acids. The germline V gene encodes CDR1 SGHTA and CDR2 FQGNSA. Written as DNA, the CDR3 is TGTGCCAGCAGCTATGAGGGGGCGCATTTATACGAGCAGTACTTC. Translation gives CASSYEGAHLYEQYF.

The V gene is TRBV6-2 or TRBV6-3, the J gene TRBJ2-7, with 11 nucleotides matching TRBD2. CDR1 and CDR2 (germline): MNHEY, SVGEGT. With V trimmed by 0 bases and J by 2 bases, 3 bases remained unmatched. The CDR3 contains 16 residues. CDR3 amino acids: CASSYSRLAGTYEQYF. The CDR3 DNA reads as TGTGCCAGCAGTTACTCGAGACTAGCGGGAACCTACGAGCAGTACTTC.